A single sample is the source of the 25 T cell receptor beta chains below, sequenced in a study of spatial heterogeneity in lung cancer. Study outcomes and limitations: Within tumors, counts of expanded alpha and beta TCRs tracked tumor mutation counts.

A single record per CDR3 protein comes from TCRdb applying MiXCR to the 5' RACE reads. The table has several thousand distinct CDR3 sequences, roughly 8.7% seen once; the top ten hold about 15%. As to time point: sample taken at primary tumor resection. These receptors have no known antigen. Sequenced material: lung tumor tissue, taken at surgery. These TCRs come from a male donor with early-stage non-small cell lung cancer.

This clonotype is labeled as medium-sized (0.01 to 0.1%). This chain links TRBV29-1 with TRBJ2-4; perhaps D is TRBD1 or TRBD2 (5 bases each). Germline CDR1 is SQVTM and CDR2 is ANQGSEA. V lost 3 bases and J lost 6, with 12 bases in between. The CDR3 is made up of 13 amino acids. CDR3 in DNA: TGCAGCGTTGAGAGGGGTAGGGGAAACATTCAGTACTTC. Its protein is CSVERGRGNIQYF.

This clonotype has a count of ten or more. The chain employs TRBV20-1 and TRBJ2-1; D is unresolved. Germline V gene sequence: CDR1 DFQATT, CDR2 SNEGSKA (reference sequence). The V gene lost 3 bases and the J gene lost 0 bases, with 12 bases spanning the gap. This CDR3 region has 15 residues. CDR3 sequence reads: CSASQVPSSYNEQFF. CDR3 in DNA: TGCAGTGCTAGCCAAGTTCCTAGCTCCTACAATGAGCAGTTCTTC.

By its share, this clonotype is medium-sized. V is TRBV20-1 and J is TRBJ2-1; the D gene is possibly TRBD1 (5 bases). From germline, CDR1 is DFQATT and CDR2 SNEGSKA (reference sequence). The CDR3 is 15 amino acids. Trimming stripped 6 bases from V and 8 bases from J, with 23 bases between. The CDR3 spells CSAWGPIQGSDEQFF. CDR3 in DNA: TGCAGTGCCTGGGGCCCAATCCAGGGAAGCGATGAGCAGTTCTTC.

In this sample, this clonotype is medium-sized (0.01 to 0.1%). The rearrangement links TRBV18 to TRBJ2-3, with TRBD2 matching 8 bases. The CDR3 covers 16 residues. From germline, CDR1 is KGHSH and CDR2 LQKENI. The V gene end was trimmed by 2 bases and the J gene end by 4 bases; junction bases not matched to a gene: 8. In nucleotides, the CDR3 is TGTGCCAGCTCACCAACGGGAGGGCCCCTCGCAGATACGCAGTATTTT. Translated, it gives CASSPTGGPLADTQYF.

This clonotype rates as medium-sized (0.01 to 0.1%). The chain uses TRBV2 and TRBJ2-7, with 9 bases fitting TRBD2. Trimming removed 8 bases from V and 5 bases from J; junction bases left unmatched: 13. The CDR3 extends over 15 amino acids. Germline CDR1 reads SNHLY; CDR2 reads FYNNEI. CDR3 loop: CASEAPSGGSNEQYF. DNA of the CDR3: TGTGCCAGCGAGGCCCCGAGCGGGGGGAGCAACGAGCAGTACTTC.

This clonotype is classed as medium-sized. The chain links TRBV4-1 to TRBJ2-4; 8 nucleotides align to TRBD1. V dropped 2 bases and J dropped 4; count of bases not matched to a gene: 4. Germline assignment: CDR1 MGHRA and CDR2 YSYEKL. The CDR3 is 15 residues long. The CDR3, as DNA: TGCGCCAGCAGCCAAAGACAGGGGCGAAAAAACATTCAGTACTTC. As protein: CASSQRQGRKNIQYF.

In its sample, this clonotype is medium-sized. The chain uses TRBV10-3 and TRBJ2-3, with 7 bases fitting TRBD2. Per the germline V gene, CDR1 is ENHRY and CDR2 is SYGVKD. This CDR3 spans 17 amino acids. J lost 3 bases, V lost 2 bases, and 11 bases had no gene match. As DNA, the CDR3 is TGTGCCATCAGTGAGATGATTAGCGGGCTAGGGACAGATACGCAGTATTTT. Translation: CAISEMISGLGTDTQYF.

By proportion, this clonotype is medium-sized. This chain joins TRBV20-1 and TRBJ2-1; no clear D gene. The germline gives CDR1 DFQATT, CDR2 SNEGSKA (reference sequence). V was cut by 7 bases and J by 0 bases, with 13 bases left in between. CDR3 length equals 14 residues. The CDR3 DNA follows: TGCAGTGTCGCCCGGCCAAGCTCCTACAATGAGCAGTTCTTC. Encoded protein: CSVARPSSYNEQFF.

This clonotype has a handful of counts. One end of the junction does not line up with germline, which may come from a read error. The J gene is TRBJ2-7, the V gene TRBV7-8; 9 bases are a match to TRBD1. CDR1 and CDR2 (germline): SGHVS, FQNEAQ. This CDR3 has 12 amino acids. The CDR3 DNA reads TGTGCCAGCAGCCTAGGGACAGGGCTAAGCCTCTTC. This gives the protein CASSLGTGLSLF.

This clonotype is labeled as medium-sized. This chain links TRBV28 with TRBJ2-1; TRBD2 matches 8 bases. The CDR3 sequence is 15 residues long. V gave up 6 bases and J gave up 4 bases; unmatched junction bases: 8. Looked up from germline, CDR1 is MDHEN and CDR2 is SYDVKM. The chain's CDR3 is CASRLGGGYYNEQFF. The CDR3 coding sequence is TGTGCCAGCAGGCTCGGCGGGGGGTATTACAATGAGCAGTTCTTC.

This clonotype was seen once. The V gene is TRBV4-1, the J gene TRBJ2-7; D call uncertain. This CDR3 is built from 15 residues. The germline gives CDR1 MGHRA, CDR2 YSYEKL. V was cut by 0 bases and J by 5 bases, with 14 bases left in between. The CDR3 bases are TGCGCCAGCAGCCAAGATCGGCTATCCTTGGACGAGCAGTACTTC. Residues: CASSQDRLSLDEQYF.

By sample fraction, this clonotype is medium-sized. This CDR3 is CASSPQAVNYGYTF. The CDR3 bases are TGCGCCAGCAGCCCCCAGGCGGTGAACTATGGCTACACCTTC. The chain uses TRBV5-1 and TRBJ1-2; D is ambiguous. Trimming removed 4 bases from V and 2 bases from J, with 12 bases in between. There are 14 residues in the CDR3. Germline assignment: CDR1 SGHRS and CDR2 YFSETQ.

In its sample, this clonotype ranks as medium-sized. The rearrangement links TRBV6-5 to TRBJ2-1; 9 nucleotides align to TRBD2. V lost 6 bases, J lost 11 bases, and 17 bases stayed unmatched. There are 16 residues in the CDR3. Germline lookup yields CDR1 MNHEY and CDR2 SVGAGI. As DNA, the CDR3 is TGTGCCAGCAGGATTGGACCTGGGACTAGCCCGAATCAGCAGTTCTTC. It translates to CASRIGPGTSPNQQFF.

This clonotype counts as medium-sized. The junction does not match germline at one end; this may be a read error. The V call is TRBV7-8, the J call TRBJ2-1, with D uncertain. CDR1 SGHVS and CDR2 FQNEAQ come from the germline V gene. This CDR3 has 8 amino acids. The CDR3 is CASSLGVF. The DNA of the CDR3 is TGTGCCAGCAGCTTAGGAGTCTTC.

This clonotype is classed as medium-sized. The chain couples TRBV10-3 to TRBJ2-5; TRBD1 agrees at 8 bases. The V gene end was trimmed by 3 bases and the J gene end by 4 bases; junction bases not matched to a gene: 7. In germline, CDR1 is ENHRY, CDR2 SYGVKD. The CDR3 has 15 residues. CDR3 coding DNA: TGTGCCATCAGTGACTCCCGACAGGGGACAGAGACCCAGTACTTC. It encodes CAISDSRQGTETQYF.

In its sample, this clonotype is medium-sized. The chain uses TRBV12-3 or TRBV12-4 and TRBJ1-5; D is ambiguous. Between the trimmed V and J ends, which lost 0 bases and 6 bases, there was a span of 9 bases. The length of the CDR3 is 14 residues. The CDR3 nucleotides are TGTGCCAGCAGTTTAGCGGGGTCTGGTCAGCCCCAGCATTTT. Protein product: CASSLAGSGQPQHF.

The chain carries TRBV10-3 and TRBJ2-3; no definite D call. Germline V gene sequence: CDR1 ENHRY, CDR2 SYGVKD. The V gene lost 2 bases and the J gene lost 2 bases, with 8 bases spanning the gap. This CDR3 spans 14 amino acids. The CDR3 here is CAISEVTYTDTQYF. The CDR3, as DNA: TGTGCCATCAGTGAGGTGACTTACACAGATACGCAGTATTTT.

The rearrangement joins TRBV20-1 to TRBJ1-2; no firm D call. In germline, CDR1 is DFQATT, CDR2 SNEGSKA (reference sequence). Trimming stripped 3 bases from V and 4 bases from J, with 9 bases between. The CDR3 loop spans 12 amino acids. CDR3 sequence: CSASHRGYGYTF. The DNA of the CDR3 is TGCAGTGCTAGTCACCGGGGCTATGGCTACACCTTC.

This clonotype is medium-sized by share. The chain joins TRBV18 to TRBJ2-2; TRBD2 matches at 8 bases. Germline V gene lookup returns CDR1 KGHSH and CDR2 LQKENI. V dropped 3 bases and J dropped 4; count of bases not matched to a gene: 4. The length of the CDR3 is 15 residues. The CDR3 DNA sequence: TGTGCCAGCTCACCGCCTAGCGGGTCCACCGGGGAGCTGTTTTTT. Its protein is CASSPPSGSTGELFF.

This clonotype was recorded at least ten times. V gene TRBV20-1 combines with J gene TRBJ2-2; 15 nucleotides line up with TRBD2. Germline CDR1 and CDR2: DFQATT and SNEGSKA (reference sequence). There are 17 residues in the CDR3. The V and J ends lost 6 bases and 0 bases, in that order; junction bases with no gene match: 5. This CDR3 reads CSANGLAGGANTGELFF. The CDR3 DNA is TGCAGTGCAAACGGACTAGCGGGAGGGGCGAACACCGGGGAGCTGTTTTTT.

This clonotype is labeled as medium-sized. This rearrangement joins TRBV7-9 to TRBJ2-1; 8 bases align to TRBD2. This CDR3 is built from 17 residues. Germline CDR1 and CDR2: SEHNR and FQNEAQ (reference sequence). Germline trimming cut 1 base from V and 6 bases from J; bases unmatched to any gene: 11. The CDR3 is CASSLVRFSGIRNEQFF. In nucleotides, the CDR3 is TGTGCCAGCAGCTTAGTCAGATTTAGCGGGATTCGCAATGAGCAGTTCTTC.

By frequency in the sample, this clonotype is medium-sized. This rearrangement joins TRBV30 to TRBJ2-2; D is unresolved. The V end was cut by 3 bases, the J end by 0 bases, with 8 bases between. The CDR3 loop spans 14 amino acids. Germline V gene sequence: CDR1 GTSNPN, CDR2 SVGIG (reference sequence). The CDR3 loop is CAWREKTNTGELFF. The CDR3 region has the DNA TGTGCCTGGAGGGAAAAGACGAACACCGGGGAGCTGTTTTTT.

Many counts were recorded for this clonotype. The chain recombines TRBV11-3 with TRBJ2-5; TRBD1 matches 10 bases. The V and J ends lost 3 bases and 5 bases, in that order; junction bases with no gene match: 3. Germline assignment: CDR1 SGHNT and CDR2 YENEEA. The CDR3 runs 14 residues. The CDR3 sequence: CASSFQDRGETQYF. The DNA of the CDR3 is TGTGCCAGCAGCTTCCAGGACAGGGGGGAGACCCAGTACTTC.

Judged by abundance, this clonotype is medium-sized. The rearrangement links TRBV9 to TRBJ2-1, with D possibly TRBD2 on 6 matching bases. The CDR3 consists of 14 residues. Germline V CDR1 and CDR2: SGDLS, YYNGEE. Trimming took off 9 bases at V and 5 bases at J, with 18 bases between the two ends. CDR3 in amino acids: CATQGDSKHNEQFF. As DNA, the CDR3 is TGTGCCACTCAAGGGGACTCCAAGCACAATGAGCAGTTCTTC.

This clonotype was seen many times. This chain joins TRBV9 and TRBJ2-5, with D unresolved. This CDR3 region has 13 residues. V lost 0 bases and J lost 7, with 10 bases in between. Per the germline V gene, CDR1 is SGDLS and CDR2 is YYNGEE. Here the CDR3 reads CASSVAVGLTQYF. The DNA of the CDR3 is TGTGCCAGCAGCGTAGCTGTGGGGTTGACCCAGTACTTC.